The text below deals with one TCR beta chain. Its specificity is unknown. This sample stems from a study of response to subunit inactivated influenza vaccine. This CDR3 comprises 13 residues. The V gene lost 0 bases and the J gene lost 4 bases, with 5 bases spanning the gap. The V gene's germline CDR1 is SGDLS and CDR2 YYNGEE. Notes on the study in general: The study's authors posited that every seasonal influenza vaccination enlists few new T cells.

TCRdb passed the RT-PCR reads through MiXCR, listing each CDR3 protein once. The data hold 250,000 to 350,000 distinct CDR3 sequences, with around 20% observed a single time. This clonotype was obtained from a man aged 50 to 69 who received an inactivated influenza vaccine. This chain links TRBV9 with TRBJ2-1; D is perhaps TRBD1 (5 bases). The specimen comprised PBMCs from blood, sampled approximately 20 months after vaccination. The CDR3 loop reads CASSVGQYNEQFF. In nucleotides, the CDR3 is TGTGCCAGCAGCGTAGGACAGTACAATGAGCAGTTCTTC.